This TCR beta chain was sequenced in a study of blood T cell repertoires in COVID-19. Trimming took off 4 bases at V and 4 bases at J, with 10 bases between the two ends. CDR3 length: 13 amino acids. From germline, CDR1 is LGHDT and CDR2 YNNKEL (reference sequence). Clones were read by immunoSEQ multiplex PCR, and TCRdb kept only the in-frame ones, dropping some. The sample consists of around 300,000 clones, under 90% of them appearing once. The chain uses TRBV3-1 (or the pseudogene TRBV3-2) and TRBJ1-2, with D perhaps TRBD1 (6 bases). Sequenced: peripheral blood. The TCR sequence derives from a man aged 45-65 years with acute or convalescent COVID-19. The chain's CDR3 is CASSPPTGYGYTF. CDR3 DNA sequence: TGTGCCAGCAGCCCGCCGACAGGCTATGGCTACACCTTC.